These 29 T cell receptor beta chains were all obtained from the same sample, sequenced in a study of blood T cells in healthy people across ages. It was with a sample-barcoded 5' primer and a J-beta primer mix that a second PCR of about 6 to 11 cycles was run. From the 5' RACE reads, TCRdb called clonotypes with MiXCR, one entry per CDR3 protein. The top ten hold 20% to 25% of the sample, which has some 1.8 million distinct CDR3 sequences, 39% seen once. Sequencing was performed on blood. The receptors stem from a human donor in good health.

This clonotype was observed a handful of times. Here the CDR3 DNA reads TGCGCCAGCAGCCAACTCAGACTAGCGGGGGGGGAGGGAGGAGATACGCAGTATTTT. Translating gives CASSQLRLAGGEGGDTQYF. The rearrangement links TRBV4-3 to TRBJ2-3; 14 bases are shared with TRBD2. There are 19 residues in the CDR3. The V segment lost 2 bases and the J segment 5 bases; nucleotides outside the gene matches: 12. Germline V gene data show CDR1 as LGHNA and CDR2 as YSLEER.

V is TRBV9 and J is TRBJ2-5, with a weak D call TRBD2 (6 bases). Germline assignment: CDR1 SGDLS and CDR2 YYNGEE. This CDR3 has 15 residues. V was pared by 3 bases and J by 2 bases, with 14 bases between. CDR3 in amino acids: CASSAPAGIQETQYF. CDR3 nucleotide sequence: TGTGCCAGCAGCGCTCCCGCGGGGATACAAGAGACCCAGTACTTC.

This clonotype showed up just a few times. In nucleotides, the CDR3 is TGTGCCAGCAGCCTGGACGGGGGAACCGACTACGAGCAGTACTTC. As protein: CASSLDGGTDYEQYF. This chain uses TRBV4-2 with TRBJ2-7, with a possible D match to TRBD2 (6 bases). CDR1 LGHNA and CDR2 YNFKEQ come from the germline V gene. The V end was cut by 4 bases, the J end by 3 bases, with 16 bases between. The CDR3 spans 15 residues.

Only a few counts were recorded for this clonotype. V and J are TRBV6-1 and TRBJ1-2; 7 bases map to TRBD1. V gave up 5 bases and J gave up 4 bases; unmatched junction bases: 7. Germline assignment: CDR1 MNHNS and CDR2 SASEGT. This CDR3 contains 14 residues. The CDR3 DNA reads TGTGCCAGCAGTTCTCCCGACAGGGCCTATGGCTACACCTTC. It translates to CASSSPDRAYGYTF.

This clonotype was observed a few times. The chain links TRBV28 to TRBJ1-5; D remains ambiguous. V was cut by 2 bases and J by 7 bases, with 12 bases left in between. CDR3 length: 14 residues. CDR1 is MDHEN, CDR2 SYDVKM, per germline. CDR3 DNA sequence: TGTGCCAGCAGTTTACCTGGACTTAACCAGCCCCAGCATTTT. Translation gives CASSLPGLNQPQHF.

The chain couples TRBV6-2 or TRBV6-3 to TRBJ1-2, with a possible D match to TRBD1 (5 bases). Germline-derived CDR1 and CDR2 are MNHEY and SVGEGT. The CDR3 contains 14 residues. V lost 7 bases, J lost 0 bases, and 12 bases lay in between. The CDR3 DNA sequence: TGTGCCAGCACCCTGGGACTGACTAACTATGGCTACACCTTC. This encodes CASTLGLTNYGYTF.

This clonotype occurred a few times. V and J are TRBV11-1 and TRBJ2-5, with 10 bases fitting TRBD2. V gave up 4 bases and J gave up 4 bases; unmatched junction bases: 9. In germline, CDR1 is SGHAT, CDR2 FQDESV (reference sequence). The CDR3 is 16 residues long. The CDR3 nucleotides read TGTGCCAGCAGCTCAGGGTCTAGCGGGGGCCTAGAGACCCAGTACTTC. Translation gives CASSSGSSGGLETQYF.

The chain is built from TRBV12-3 or TRBV12-4 and TRBJ1-3; no clear D. Trimming pared 3 bases from V and 0 bases from J, leaving 6 bases between. The length of the CDR3 is 14 residues. This chain's CDR3 is CASSFASSGNTIYF. The CDR3 nucleotides read TGTGCCAGCAGTTTTGCCAGCTCTGGAAACACCATATATTTT.

The rearrangement uses TRBV20-1 and TRBJ1-1; tentatively, D is TRBD1 (6 bases). With 4 bases removed from V and 5 bases from J, the gap between germline ends came to 17 bases. This CDR3 has 14 amino acids. CDR1 and CDR2 (germline): DFQATT, SNEGSKA (reference sequence). CDR3 sequence: CSAKPGAAGTEAFF. CDR3 sequence (DNA): TGCAGTGCTAAGCCAGGGGCCGCGGGAACTGAAGCTTTCTTT.

The chain recombines TRBV5-1 with TRBJ1-1, with D perhaps TRBD1 (6 bases). Looked up from germline, CDR1 is SGHRS and CDR2 is YFSETQ. V lost 1 base, J lost 2 bases, and 12 bases lay in between. The CDR3 totals 15 residues. CDR3: CASSLSRGLNTEAFF. In DNA, the CDR3 is TGCGCCAGCAGCTTGTCCAGGGGATTAAACACTGAAGCTTTCTTT. Supplemented by reference TRBV5-1 and TRBJ1-1, the full variable domain reads KAGVTQTPRYLIKTRGQQVTLSCSPISGHRSVSWYQQTPGQGLQFLFEYFSETQRNKGNFPGRFSGRQFSNSRSEMNVSTLELGDSALYLCASSLSRGLNTEAFFGQGTRLTVV.

The rearrangement uses TRBV7-9 and TRBJ2-1; 9 bases are a match to TRBD1. There are 16 residues in the CDR3. The V gene end was trimmed by 5 bases and the J gene end by 7 bases; junction bases not matched to a gene: 12. CDR1 and CDR2 from the germline V gene are SEHNR and FQNEAQ (reference sequence). The CDR3 coding sequence is TGTGCCAGCAGCGACCGGGACAGGGTTATCGGAAATGAGCAGTTCTTC. It yields the protein CASSDRDRVIGNEQFF.

This clonotype has only a few counts. This chain joins TRBV12-3 or TRBV12-4 and TRBJ1-1; D is ambiguous. The V and J ends lost 6 bases and 1 base respectively, with 12 bases between them. The CDR3 spans 14 residues. In nucleotides, the CDR3 is TGTGCCAGCAGCTCCATGGCCTCGAACACTGAAGCTTTCTTT. It is translated as CASSSMASNTEAFF.

This clonotype was observed a few times. The chain links TRBV7-2 to TRBJ2-5; TRBD1 is a possible D gene (6 bases). The CDR3 sequence is 15 residues long. Germline V gene lookup returns CDR1 SGHTA and CDR2 FQGNSA. V lost 3 bases and J 5 bases, leaving 16 bases between the germline ends. The CDR3 is CASSLSQGRGETQYF. DNA for the CDR3: TGTGCCAGCAGCTTGTCACAGGGAAGAGGGGAGACCCAGTACTTC.

J is TRBJ1-5 and V is TRBV7-2; 10 bases match TRBD1. CDR3 size: 17 residues. The germline V gene has CDR1 SGHTA and CDR2 FQGNSA. V dropped 2 bases and J dropped 2; count of bases not matched to a gene: 6. CDR3 region: CASSLRMTGGGNQPQHF. As DNA, the CDR3 is TGTGCCAGCAGCTTACGTATGACAGGGGGCGGCAATCAGCCCCAGCATTTT.

About this clonotype: A much larger clone lies one base from this, so it may be a read error. The V and J genes are TRBV29-1 and TRBJ2-7; tentative D call: TRBD1 (5 bases). CDR1 is SQVTM, CDR2 ANQGSEA, per germline. This CDR3 comprises 11 residues. V lost 7 bases, J lost 7 bases, and 14 bases lay in between. The CDR3 coding sequence is TGCAGCGCCCGACAGTACAATGAGCAGTACTTC. It translates to CSARQYNEQYF.

This chain links TRBV7-2 with TRBJ2-1; 12 nucleotides agree with TRBD2. The CDR3 is made up of 20 amino acids. The V gene's germline CDR1 is SGHTA and CDR2 FQGNSA. With V trimmed by 5 bases and J by 0 bases, 14 bases remained unmatched. The CDR3 loop reads CASSAGRGLAGIRSYNEQFF. CDR3 coding DNA: TGTGCCAGCAGCGCGGGACGAGGACTAGCGGGGATTCGCTCCTACAATGAGCAGTTCTTC.

The chain combines TRBV7-2 with TRBJ2-5, with 8 positions matching TRBD2. Gene TRBJ2-7 matches the end of the DNA better, so the J call may be wrong. The CDR3 totals 15 residues. The germline V gene encodes CDR1 SGHTA and CDR2 FQGNSA. The CDR3 region is CASSKSGGEAYEQYF. For the CDR3, the DNA is TGTGCCAGCAGCAAATCCGGGGGGGAAGCCTACGAGCAGTACTTC.

The rearrangement links TRBV9 to TRBJ1-1; TRBD1 matches 7 bases. Germline-derived CDR1 and CDR2 are SGDLS and YYNGEE. With V trimmed by 3 bases and J by 1 base, 9 bases remained unmatched. The CDR3 spans 16 residues. CDR3 loop: CASSDGTAITNTEAFF. CDR3 DNA sequence: TGTGCCAGCAGCGACGGGACAGCCATTACGAACACTGAAGCTTTCTTT.

The chain links TRBV12-3 or TRBV12-4 to TRBJ1-1, with D possibly matching TRBD1 (6 bases). CDR3 length: 14 amino acids. With 6 bases removed from V and 8 bases from J, the gap between germline ends came to 19 bases. The CDR3 sequence is CASSPSRGQLEAFF. As DNA, the CDR3 is TGTGCCAGCAGCCCAAGTCGCGGACAGCTCGAAGCTTTCTTT.

This clonotype occurred a few times. This chain links TRBV6-5 with TRBJ1-1; D perhaps matches TRBD1 (5 bases). The CDR3 loop spans 15 amino acids. In germline, CDR1 is MNHEY, CDR2 SVGAGI. Trimming took 3 bases from V and 1 from J, leaving 12 bases between them. The CDR3 sequence is CASSYWGRQNTEAFF. The CDR3 DNA is TGTGCCAGCAGTTATTGGGGCAGGCAGAACACTGAAGCTTTCTTT.

The gene calls are TRBV6-1 and TRBJ2-6; no clear D. This CDR3 is built from 17 residues. Germline loops: CDR1 MNHNS, CDR2 SASEGT. The V and J ends lost 2 bases and 0 bases respectively, with 11 bases between them. The CDR3 nucleotides are TGTGCCAGCAGTGAATGGCTCCACCGCTCTGGGGCCAACGTCCTGACTTTC. It is translated as CASSEWLHRSGANVLTF.

The chain is built from TRBV29-1 and TRBJ1-2, with D unclear. CDR3 size: 13 residues. The germline CDR1 and CDR2 sequences are SQVTM and ANQGSEA. V was shortened by 3 bases and J by 0 bases, with 8 bases between the two germline ends. CDR3 bases: TGCAGCGTTGATGGCGCGACTAACTATGGCTACACCTTC. Its translation: CSVDGATNYGYTF.

J is TRBJ2-7 and V is TRBV4-2; tentatively, D is TRBD2 (5 bases). Trimming left V 1 base short and J 4 bases short, with 23 bases between. Germline lookup yields CDR1 LGHNA and CDR2 YNFKEQ. This CDR3 region has 18 residues. The CDR3 DNA sequence: TGTGCCAGCAGCCAAGTCGACGAGCGAGAGGGCCCCTTTTACGAGCAGTACTTC. Its translation is CASSQVDEREGPFYEQYF.

The rearrangement uses TRBV20-1 and TRBJ2-3; 9 nucleotides agree with TRBD2. The J segment lost 2 bases and the V segment lost 7 bases, leaving 7 bases of the junction unmatched. This CDR3 comprises 14 residues. The germline gives CDR1 DFQATT, CDR2 SNEGSKA (reference sequence). In DNA form, the CDR3 reads TGCAGTGGATCAGCGGGGGGCGACACAGATACGCAGTATTTT. It is translated as CSGSAGGDTDTQYF.

The genes are TRBV5-6 and TRBJ2-5; tentatively, D is TRBD1 (6 bases). The length of the CDR3 is 13 residues. In germline, CDR1 is SGHDT, CDR2 YYEEEE. V dropped 0 bases and J dropped 11 bases, with 14 bases sitting between them. CDR3: CASSLGTVDRQYF. DNA for the CDR3: TGTGCCAGCAGCTTGGGGACAGTAGATAGGCAGTACTTC.

The chain uses TRBV5-1 and TRBJ1-2; D ambiguous. Germline lookup yields CDR1 SGHRS and CDR2 YFSETQ. CDR3 length: 13 amino acids. V dropped 4 bases and J dropped 8 bases, with 15 bases sitting between them. The CDR3 is CASSPGKDLGYTF. CDR3 nucleotide sequence: TGCGCCAGCAGCCCCGGGAAGGATTTGGGCTACACCTTC.

V and J are TRBV28 and TRBJ2-3; the D is unclear. The germline V gene encodes CDR1 MDHEN and CDR2 SYDVKM. This CDR3 has 17 amino acids. Trimming took 1 base from V and 3 from J, leaving 17 bases between them. The DNA for the CDR3 is TGTGCCAGCAGTTTATCGCGCAGGCCGTGGGCTACAGATACGCAGTATTTT. Residues: CASSLSRRPWATDTQYF.

This clonotype occurred many times. This chain uses TRBV4-2 with TRBJ1-1; D remains ambiguous. The CDR3 spans 12 residues. V lost 3 bases and J 4 bases, leaving 6 bases between the germline ends. Per the germline V gene, CDR1 is LGHNA and CDR2 is YNFKEQ. The CDR3 reads CASSQMGTEAFF. CDR3 coding DNA: TGTGCCAGCAGCCAGATGGGCACTGAAGCTTTCTTT.

A word on this clonotype: This may stem from a read error, because a much larger clone lies one nucleotide away. This chain uses TRBV29-1 with TRBJ1-2, with a possible D match to TRBD1 (5 bases). The CDR3 length is 15 residues. Trimming pared 0 bases from V and 8 bases from J, leaving 19 bases between. The germline CDR1 and CDR2 sequences are SQVTM and ANQGSEA. The CDR3 DNA is TGCAGCGTTGAAGATGGGTTCGGACGGGAGGGGGGCTACACCTTC. It codes for CSVEDGFGREGGYTF.